Listed here is a single T cell receptor (beta chain). This sample was included in a study of control samples from healthy donors and cancer patients. Using immunoSEQ multiplex PCR, the repertoire was profiled, and TCRdb retains in-frame clones only, with some absent. This table has fewer than 500,000 clones, roughly 90% appearing once. V trimming: 8 bases; J trimming: 2 bases; junction bases outside the gene matches: 3. The CDR3 is made up of 12 amino acids. Per the germline V gene, CDR1 is MDHEN and CDR2 is SYDVKM. This chain links TRBV28 with TRBJ2-7, with 7 bases identical to TRBD1. The sequenced sample was PBMCs. This receptor was identified in a man aged 40-49 years with head and neck cancer. The CDR3 coding sequence is TGTGCCAGCCAGGGGGACACCTACGAGCAGTACTTC. Amino acid sequence: CASQGDTYEQYF. The variable domain in full, completed from reference TRBV28 and TRBJ2-7, reads DVKVTQSSRYLVKRTGEKVFLECVQDMDHENMFWYRQDPGLGLRLIYFSYDVKMKEKGDIPEGYSVSREKKERFSLILESASTNQTSMYLCASQGDTYEQYFGPGTRLTVT.